This T cell receptor (beta chain) was sequenced for a study of cytomegalovirus exposure and HLA in healthy donors. Study-level information: Of 398 genotyped donors, 81% clustered with self-reported Caucasian donors. The study, taken as a whole, reports: Analysis was performed later, and it showed HLA-associated TCR beta chains to be more clonally expanded than equally common others.

V dropped 5 bases and J dropped 3; count of bases not matched to a gene: 6. CDR3 length: 15 residues. Germline CDR1 MNHEY, CDR2 SVGAGI. PCR primers comprised 60 Vbeta and 13 Jbeta primers. Data came from immunoSEQ multiplex PCR; TCRdb stores just in-frame clones and leaves some out. The data hold approximately 240,000 clones, with approximately 90% observed a single time. Details on this clone: What it binds is not known.

This TCR derives from a woman aged 18-29 years in good health and CMV-seronegative. Sequencing was done on a sample of PBMCs. The genes are TRBV6-5 and TRBJ1-2; TRBD1 matches 10 bases. The CDR3 bases are TGTGCCAGCAGTCGGGACAGGGGAGTCGACTATGGCTACACCTTC. This gives the protein CASSRDRGVDYGYTF.